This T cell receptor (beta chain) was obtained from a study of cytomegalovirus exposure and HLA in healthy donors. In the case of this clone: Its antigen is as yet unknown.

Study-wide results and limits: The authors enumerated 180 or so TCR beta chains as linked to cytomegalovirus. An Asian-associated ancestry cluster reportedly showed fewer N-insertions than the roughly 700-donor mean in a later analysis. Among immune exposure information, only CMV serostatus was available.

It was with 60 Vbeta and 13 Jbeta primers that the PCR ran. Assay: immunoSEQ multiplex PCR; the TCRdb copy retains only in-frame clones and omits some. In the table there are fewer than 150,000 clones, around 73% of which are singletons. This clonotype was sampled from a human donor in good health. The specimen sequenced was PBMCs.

The CDR3 region has the DNA TGTGCCAGCAGTAAGGCAGGGAAGGGTTCACCCCTCCACTTT. This encodes CASSKAGKGSPLHF. The chain carries TRBV7-9 and TRBJ1-6; D may be TRBD1 (5 bases). The CDR3 consists of 14 residues. Germline V gives CDR1 SEHNR, CDR2 FQNEAQ (reference sequence). Trimming left V 6 bases short and J 9 bases short, with 15 bases between.